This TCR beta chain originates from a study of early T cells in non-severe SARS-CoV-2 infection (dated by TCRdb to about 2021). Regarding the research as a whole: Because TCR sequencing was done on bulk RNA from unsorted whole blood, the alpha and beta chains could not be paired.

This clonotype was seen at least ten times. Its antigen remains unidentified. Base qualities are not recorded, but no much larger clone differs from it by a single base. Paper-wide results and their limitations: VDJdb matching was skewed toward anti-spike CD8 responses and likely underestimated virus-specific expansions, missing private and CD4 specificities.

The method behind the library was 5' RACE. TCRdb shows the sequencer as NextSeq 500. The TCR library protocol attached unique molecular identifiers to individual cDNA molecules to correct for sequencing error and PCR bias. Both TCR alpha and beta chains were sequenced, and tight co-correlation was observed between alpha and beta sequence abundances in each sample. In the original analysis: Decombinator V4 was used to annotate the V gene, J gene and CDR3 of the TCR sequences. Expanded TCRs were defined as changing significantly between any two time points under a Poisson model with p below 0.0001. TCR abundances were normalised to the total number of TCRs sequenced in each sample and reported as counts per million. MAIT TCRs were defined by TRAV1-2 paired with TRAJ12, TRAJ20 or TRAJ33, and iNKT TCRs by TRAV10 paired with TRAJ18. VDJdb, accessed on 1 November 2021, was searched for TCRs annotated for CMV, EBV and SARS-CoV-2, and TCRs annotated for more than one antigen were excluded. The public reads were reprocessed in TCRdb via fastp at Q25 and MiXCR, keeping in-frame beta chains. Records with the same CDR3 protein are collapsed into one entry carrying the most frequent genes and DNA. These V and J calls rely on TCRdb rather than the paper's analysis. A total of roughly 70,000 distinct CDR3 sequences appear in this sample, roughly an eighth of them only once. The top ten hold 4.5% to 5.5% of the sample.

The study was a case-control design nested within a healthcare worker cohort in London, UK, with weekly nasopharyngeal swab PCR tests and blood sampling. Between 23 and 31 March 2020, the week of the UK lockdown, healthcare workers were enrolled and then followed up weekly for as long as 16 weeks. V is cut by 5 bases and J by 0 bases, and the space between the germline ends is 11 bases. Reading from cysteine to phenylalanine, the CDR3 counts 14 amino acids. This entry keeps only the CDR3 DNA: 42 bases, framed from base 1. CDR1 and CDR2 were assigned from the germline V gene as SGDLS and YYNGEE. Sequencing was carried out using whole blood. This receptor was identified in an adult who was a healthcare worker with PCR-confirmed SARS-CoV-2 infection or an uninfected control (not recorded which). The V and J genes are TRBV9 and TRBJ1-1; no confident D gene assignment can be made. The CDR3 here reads CASSMGLMNTEAFF. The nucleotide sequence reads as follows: TGTGCCAGCAGTATGGGCCTCATGAACACTGAAGCTTTCTTT. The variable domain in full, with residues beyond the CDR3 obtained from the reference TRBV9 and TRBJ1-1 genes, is DSGVTQTPKHLITATGQRVTLRCSPRSGDLSVYWYQQSLDQGLQFLIQYYNGEERAKGNILERFSAQQFPDLHSELNLSSLELGDSALYFCASSMGLMNTEAFFGQGTRLTVV.